This T cell receptor beta chain originates from a study of technical replicates of blood from a few donors. This table comes from immunoSEQ multiplex PCR, and its TCRdb copy is limited to in-frame clones, with some not included. The table includes fewer than 95,000 clones, about 94% detected once. The ends were cut back, 4 bases at V and 6 bases at J, with 16 bases in the middle. The CDR3 contains 15 residues. Germline V gives CDR1 MNHNS, CDR2 SASEGT. The sample taken for sequencing was T cells isolated from PBMCs. The gene calls are TRBV6-1 and TRBJ1-5, with D unresolved. The sequence came from a human donor in good health. The CDR3 bases are TGTGCCAGCAGTGTGGAGGGAATTGTGTTTCAGCCCCAGCATTTT. Translated, it gives CASSVEGIVFQPQHF.